The entry below describes one T cell receptor beta chain. Its antigen is currently unknown. The data stem from a study of Graves' ophthalmopathy and Graves' hyperthyroidism. V shed 6 bases and J 3 bases; nucleotides not matched to a gene: 10. The CDR3 extends over 15 amino acids. Germline values: CDR1 MNHNS, CDR2 SASEGT. Hyperthyroidism patients were newly diagnosed, ill under 2 months, and aged 18 to 65 years. The PBMCs were taken from roughly 10 ml of fresh peripheral blood. Investigators amplified TCR beta CDR3 regions from RNA transcripts. An initial RT-PCR round employing HTBI primers preceded a second-round multiplex PCR. TCRdb reanalysed the multiplex PCR reads using MiXCR and keeps one entry per CDR3 protein. The sample includes 680,000 or so distinct CDR3 sequences, 20% to 25% of them seen just once. Findings of the study overall: Researchers report that a 13-signature model separated ophthalmopathy from stable hyperthyroidism, posting around 86% sensitivity and roughly 83% specificity.

The V gene is TRBV6-1, the J gene TRBJ2-7, with 8 bases that match TRBD1. The TCR was taken from a woman between 18 and 29 years old with stable Graves' hyperthyroidism. Some clones in this sample may be carry-over from other donors' samples. Sequencing was performed on peripheral blood. The CDR3 is CASSWTGTMVYEQYF. The DNA of the CDR3 is TGTGCCAGCAGCTGGACAGGGACGATGGTCTACGAGCAGTACTTC.